These 5 T cell receptor beta chains were sequenced from one sample in a study of T cell responses to AZD1222 COVID-19 vaccine. TCRdb keeps only in-frame clones here, not all; method: immunoSEQ multiplex PCR. The table records around 52,000 clones, roughly 86% of them present only once. The sequencing used peripheral blood, collected on day 0 of AZD1222 vaccination. These receptors originate from an adult in good health.

Comment on this clone: A read error may produce the germline difference seen at one junction end. The chain links TRBV5-1 to TRBJ2-3; D ambiguous. This CDR3 is built from 9 residues. Germline V gene lookup returns CDR1 SGHRS and CDR2 YFSETQ. This CDR3 reads CASSFPIFF. The DNA for the CDR3 is TGCGCCAGCAGCTTCCCTATATTTTTT.

This chain joins TRBV3-1 (or the pseudogene TRBV3-2) and TRBJ2-3; maybe TRBD2 (6 bases). Germline lookup yields CDR1 LGHDT and CDR2 YNNKEL (reference sequence). V lost 4 bases to trimming and J lost 0 bases, with 8 bases between them. There are 14 residues in the CDR3. The CDR3 region has the DNA TGTGCCAGCAGCCCCGGGACTAGCACAGATACGCAGTATTTT. It encodes CASSPGTSTDTQYF.

This clone was seen a single time. This rearrangement joins TRBV27 to TRBJ1-1, with a weak D call TRBD1 (5 bases). CDR3 length: 12 amino acids. The germline V gene encodes CDR1 MNHEY and CDR2 SMNVEV (reference sequence). V dropped 5 bases and J dropped 4 bases, with 8 bases sitting between them. CDR3 coding DNA: TGTGCCAGCAGTCGCCAGGGCACTGAAGCTTTCTTT. Its protein is CASSRQGTEAFF.

The rearrangement uses TRBV15 and TRBJ2-1, with TRBD2 matching over 7 bases. The CDR3 length is 14 residues. The germline V gene has CDR1 LNHNV and CDR2 YYDKDF (reference sequence). The junction had 7 bases not matched to a gene; V was cut back by 3 bases and J by 8 bases. CDR3 coding DNA: TGTGCCACCAGCAGTGTGACTAGCAGCTATGAGCAGTTCTTC. This codes for CATSSVTSSYEQFF.

This clone occurred a few times. The V and J genes are TRBV5-4 and TRBJ2-7, with D possibly being TRBD1 (6 bases). V was shortened by 3 bases and J by 0 bases, with 10 bases between the two germline ends. Germline CDR1 SGHNT, CDR2 YYREEE (reference sequence). The CDR3 loop spans 14 amino acids. CDR3 nucleotide sequence: TGTGCCAGCAGCTCCCAGGGGAACTCCTACGAGCAGTACTTC. Its translation: CASSSQGNSYEQYF.